The 30 T cell receptor beta chains in this list originate from one sample, sequenced in a study of cytomegalovirus exposure and HLA in healthy donors. This PCR relied on a set of 60 Vbeta primers and 13 Jbeta primers. Assay: immunoSEQ multiplex PCR; the TCRdb copy retains only in-frame clones and omits some. The repertoire includes around 21,000 clones, around 77% of them detected once, and 7.4% sits in the top ten. Sequencing input: PBMCs. The receptors originated from a man between 60 and 75 years old in good health and CMV-seronegative.

CDR3 amino acids: CASTPVRRGGYNEQFF. The CDR3 bases are TGTGCCAGCACCCCAGTGCGGCGGGGGGGCTACAATGAGCAGTTCTTC. The chain recombines TRBV7-9 with TRBJ2-1, with 9 nucleotides matching TRBD2. The V and J ends lost 7 bases and 3 bases, in that order; junction bases with no gene match: 10. The CDR3 length is 16 residues. Germline V gene sequence: CDR1 SEHNR, CDR2 FQNEAQ (reference sequence).

The rearrangement uses TRBV10-3 and TRBJ2-5; possibly TRBD2 for D (6 bases). The V gene lost 0 bases and the J gene lost 5 bases, with 10 bases spanning the gap. Germline CDR1 is ENHRY and CDR2 is SYGVKD. The CDR3 sequence is 14 residues long. This CDR3 is CAISESIGRETQYF. The CDR3 DNA reads as TGTGCCATCAGTGAGTCCATAGGGAGGGAGACCCAGTACTTC.

The chain is built from TRBV30 and TRBJ1-5; maybe TRBD1 (5 bases). Trimming took 6 bases from V and 3 from J, leaving 12 bases between them. The CDR3 is 13 amino acids. Germline V gene lookup returns CDR1 GTSNPN and CDR2 SVGIG (reference sequence). The CDR3 protein is CACAPGPNQPQHF. CDR3 nucleotides: TGTGCCTGCGCTCCAGGGCCCAATCAGCCCCAGCATTTT. Based on the CDR3 plus reference TRBV30 and TRBJ1-5, the full variable domain is SQTIHQWPATLVQPVGSPLSLECTVEGTSNPNLYWYRQAAGRGLQLLFYSVGIGQISSEVPQNLSASRPQDRQFILSSKKLLLSDSGFYLCACAPGPNQPQHFGDGTRLSIL.

The chain combines TRBV6-1 with TRBJ1-5; D might be TRBD1 (6 bases). Germline V CDR1 and CDR2: MNHNS, SASEGT. CDR3 length equals 16 residues. V was pared by 2 bases and J by 0 bases, with 11 bases between. The CDR3 here is CASSEIGTHSNQPQHF. CDR3 coding DNA: TGTGCCAGCAGTGAAATTGGGACACATAGCAATCAGCCCCAGCATTTT.

This sequence joins TRBV5-8 and TRBJ2-1; the match to TRBD1 covers 9 bases. The length of the CDR3 is 17 residues. Germline trimming cut 0 bases from V and 1 base from J; bases unmatched to any gene: 5. Germline V gives CDR1 SGHTS, CDR2 YDEGEE. The CDR3 region has the DNA TGTGCCAGCAGCTTGGTCCTGACAGGGGGGTCCTACAATGAGCAGTTCTTC. This sequence encodes CASSLVLTGGSYNEQFF.

The chain joins TRBV7-3 to TRBJ2-3; the D is unclear. Germline CDR1 SGHTA, CDR2 FQGTGA. The CDR3 extends over 13 amino acids. The germline V and J ends were trimmed by 5 bases and 4 bases, with 10 bases remaining between them. CDR3 in amino acids: CASSPFVADTQYF. The CDR3 DNA reads TGTGCCAGCAGCCCCTTTGTTGCAGATACGCAGTATTTT.

V and J are TRBV7-2 and TRBJ2-3; TRBD1 aligns across 7 bases. Germline loops: CDR1 SGHTA, CDR2 FQGNSA. There are 14 residues in the CDR3. The V and J ends lost 7 bases and 14 bases, in that order; junction bases with no gene match: 18. In nucleotides, the CDR3 is TGTGCCAGCACCAACACAGGGGAAACGGCGGTAGCGTATTTT. It translates to CASTNTGETAVAYF. Full variable domain (missing parts from reference TRBV7-2 and TRBJ2-3): GAGVSQSPSNKVTEKGKDVELRCDPISGHTALYWYRQSLGQGLEFLIYFQGNSAPDKSGLPSDRFSAERTGGSVSTLTIQRTQQEDSAVYLCASTNTGETAVAYFGPGTRLTVL.

The V and J genes are TRBV2 and TRBJ2-5; 7 bases line up with TRBD2. The CDR3 extends over 13 amino acids. Looked up from germline, CDR1 is SNHLY and CDR2 is FYNNEI. Unmatched junction bases numbered 5, after V lost 3 bases and J lost 7 bases. CDR3 sequence reads: CASSEGGSGTQYF. The CDR3 region has the DNA TGTGCCAGCAGTGAGGGAGGGTCTGGGACCCAGTACTTC.

This chain connects TRBV9 to TRBJ2-7, with D uncertain. The V end was cut by 3 bases, the J end by 4 bases, with 8 bases between. Germline V gene sequence: CDR1 SGDLS, CDR2 YYNGEE. CDR3 length: 12 residues. The CDR3 protein is CASSASRYEQYF. In nucleotides, the CDR3 is TGTGCCAGCAGCGCGAGTCGATACGAGCAGTACTTC.

The genes are TRBV7-8 and TRBJ1-2, with D perhaps matching TRBD1 (6 bases). The CDR3 loop spans 12 amino acids. V was clipped by 6 bases and J by 8 bases, with 13 bases between them. The germline V gene has CDR1 SGHVS and CDR2 FQNEAQ. This CDR3 is CASSQGGTGYTF. The CDR3 DNA sequence: TGTGCCAGCAGTCAAGGGGGAACCGGCTACACCTTC.

The V and J genes are TRBV11-3 and TRBJ2-1; maybe TRBD2 (7 bases). Germline V gene lookup returns CDR1 SGHNT and CDR2 YENEEA. The ends were cut back, 1 base at V and 5 bases at J, with 12 bases in the middle. The CDR3 has 15 residues. CDR3 loop: CASSLGGGGNNEQFF. The CDR3 coding sequence is TGTGCCAGCAGCTTAGGAGGGGGGGGGAACAATGAGCAGTTCTTC.

This clone was counted between two and nine times. The rearrangement uses TRBV7-8 and TRBJ2-7; the D is unclear. This CDR3 comprises 12 residues. The germline gives CDR1 SGHVS, CDR2 FQNEAQ. Between the trimmed V and J ends, which lost 3 bases and 3 bases, there was a span of 6 bases. CDR3 sequence (DNA): TGTGCCAGCAGCTTTCACGGCTACGAGCAGTACTTC. This codes for CASSFHGYEQYF. Together with reference TRBV7-8 and TRBJ2-7, the CDR3 gives the full variable domain: GAGVSQSPRYKVAKRGQDVALRCDPISGHVSLFWYQQALGQGPEFLTYFQNEAQLDKSGLPSDRFFAERPEGSVSTLKIQRTQQEDSAVYLCASSFHGYEQYFGPGTRLTVT.

This clone was recorded only once. The chain has TRBV7-2 and TRBJ2-5; 7 bases agree with TRBD1. The assigned J gene may be wrong: the sequence end matches TRBJ2-7 better. There are 15 residues in the CDR3. Germline V lookup: CDR1 SGHTA, CDR2 FQGNSA. CDR3 sequence: CASSIPRTGSYEQYF. The CDR3 DNA sequence: TGTGCCAGCAGCATACCCCGGACAGGCTCCTACGAGCAGTACTTC.

J is TRBJ2-3 and V is TRBV19; possible D gene TRBD1, 5 bases. Looked up from germline, CDR1 is LNHDA and CDR2 is SQIVND (reference sequence). This CDR3 region has 15 residues. V lost 3 bases and J lost 7, with 17 bases in between. The CDR3 nucleotides are TGTGCCAGTAGTATCGACAGACTTACTGGAAATACGCAGTATTTT. It yields the protein CASSIDRLTGNTQYF.

The chain carries TRBV2 and TRBJ2-4, with 8 bases aligning to TRBD1. CDR1 is SNHLY and CDR2 is FYNNEI in the germline V gene. The length of the CDR3 is 13 residues. V lost 4 bases and J lost 9; bases outside the gene matches: 5. CDR3 nucleotides: TGTGCCAGCAGTGGACAGGGGCGAGGCATTCAGTACTTC. Residues: CASSGQGRGIQYF. The full variable domain, completed using reference TRBV2 and TRBJ2-4, is EPEVTQTPSHQVTQMGQEVILRCVPISNHLYFYWYRQILGQKVEFLVSFYNNEISEKSEIFDDQFSVERPDGSNFTLKIRSTKLEDSAMYFCASSGQGRGIQYFGAGTRLSVL.

The rearrangement uses TRBV5-8 and TRBJ1-1; D is unresolved. The CDR3 covers 14 residues. V lost 2 bases, J lost 2 bases, and 10 bases lay in between. Germline-derived CDR1 and CDR2 are SGHTS and YDEGEE. CDR3 region: CASSFRRGNTEAFF. As DNA, the CDR3 is TGTGCCAGCAGCTTTAGGCGAGGTAACACTGAAGCTTTCTTT.

The chain has TRBV28 and TRBJ2-7, with a tentative D call TRBD1 (7 bases). Germline loops: CDR1 MDHEN, CDR2 SYDVKM. The CDR3 extends over 15 amino acids. Trimming shortened V by 3 bases and J by 4 bases, and 16 bases separated the two germline ends. CDR3 sequence: CASSFSRGRSYEQYF. CDR3 bases: TGTGCCAGCAGTTTCTCCAGGGGGAGGTCGTACGAGCAGTACTTC.

This clone has a handful of counts. This sequence joins TRBV5-6 and TRBJ2-1; 7 bases agree with TRBD2. There are 14 residues in the CDR3. The V segment lost 6 bases and the J segment 0 bases; nucleotides outside the gene matches: 3. Germline V CDR1 and CDR2: SGHDT, YYEEEE. Written as DNA, the CDR3 is TGTGCCAGCACCGGCGGGAGCTCCTACAATGAGCAGTTCTTC. As protein: CASTGGSSYNEQFF. Using reference TRBV5-6 and TRBJ2-1 for the parts outside the CDR3, the full variable domain is DAGVTQSPTHLIKTRGQQVTLRCSPKSGHDTVSWYQQALGQGPQFIFQYYEEEERQRGNFPDRFSGHQFPNYSSELNVNALLLGDSALYLCASTGGSSYNEQFFGPGTRLTVL.

The sample holds one count of this clone. V is TRBV25-1 and J is TRBJ1-2; 8 nucleotides match TRBD1. The germline CDR1 and CDR2 sequences are MGHDK and SYGVNS. The CDR3 spans 14 residues. V was clipped by 8 bases and J by 5 bases; unmatched bases: 10. CDR3 region: CASSPLTGGYGYTF. Written as DNA, the CDR3 is TGTGCCAGCTCTCCATTAACAGGGGGGTATGGCTACACCTTC.

A remark on this clone: One end of the junction varies from germline; a read error may be responsible. The chain uses TRBV7-3 and TRBJ2-2, with a tentative D call TRBD2 (6 bases). CDR1 is SGHTA and CDR2 is FQGTGA in the germline V gene. The CDR3 consists of 16 residues. The CDR3 loop reads CARSPFSGLNTGELFF. The CDR3 coding sequence is TGTGCCCGCAGCCCCTTTAGCGGATTGAACACCGGGGAGCTGTTTTTT.

This chain connects TRBV18 to TRBJ2-3; maybe TRBD2 (6 bases). The CDR3 covers 16 residues. Between the trimmed V and J ends, which lost 3 bases and 1 base, there was a span of 14 bases. CDR1 and CDR2 from the germline V gene are KGHSH and LQKENI. CDR3 DNA sequence: TGTGCCAGCTCACCTAGGCTAGCGCGGGGCACAGATACGCAGTATTTT. This gives the protein CASSPRLARGTDTQYF.

This clone appeared once. The rearrangement links TRBV18 to TRBJ2-5; no definite D call. CDR3 length equals 13 residues. Looked up from germline, CDR1 is KGHSH and CDR2 is LQKENI. V shed 2 bases and J shed 5 bases, with 9 bases lying between them. The DNA of the CDR3 is TGTGCCAGCTCACCAACACAGTTTGAGACCCAGTACTTC. It codes for CASSPTQFETQYF.

This clone has only a few counts. The J gene is TRBJ1-1, the V gene TRBV9; tentative D call: TRBD1 (5 bases). The CDR3 consists of 15 residues. Trimming stripped 1 base from V and 2 bases from J, with 12 bases between. Germline CDR1 reads SGDLS; CDR2 reads YYNGEE. CDR3 DNA sequence: TGTGCCAGCAGCGTAAAGGGGCTAGGAAACACTGAAGCTTTCTTT. Its protein is CASSVKGLGNTEAFF.

This chain links TRBV7-6 with TRBJ2-7; 12 bases are a match to TRBD1. Germline-derived CDR1 and CDR2 are SGHVS and FNYEAQ. V shed 5 bases, J shed 4 bases, and the junction held 12 bases outside the gene matches. The CDR3 extends over 17 amino acids. CDR3 loop: CASSTGDRGPGGYEQYF. The CDR3 DNA follows: TGTGCCAGCAGCACCGGGGACAGGGGGCCGGGGGGGTACGAGCAGTACTTC.

The rearrangement joins TRBV5-6 to TRBJ2-7; 9 bases line up with TRBD1. Germline CDR1 is SGHDT and CDR2 is YYEEEE. The trim removed 0 bases at V and 4 bases at J, leaving 11 bases unmatched. The CDR3 is made up of 17 amino acids. CDR3 region: CASSLAYGQGILYEQYF. CDR3 in DNA: TGTGCCAGCAGCTTGGCCTACGGACAGGGGATTTTGTACGAGCAGTACTTC.

V and J are TRBV5-8 and TRBJ2-7; 9 bases match TRBD2. Germline values: CDR1 SGHTS, CDR2 YDEGEE. The length of the CDR3 is 15 residues. Germline trimming cut 5 bases from V and 3 bases from J; bases unmatched to any gene: 9. In DNA form, the CDR3 reads TGTGCCAGCAGGGCCAGACTAGCGGCCAACTACGAGCAGTACTTC. Residues: CASRARLAANYEQYF.

Turning to this clone: Compared with germline, one end of the junction differs, possibly owing to a read error. This chain links TRBV4-2 with TRBJ1-2, with D possibly being TRBD1 (6 bases). This CDR3 spans 15 amino acids. CDR1 and CDR2 from the germline V gene are LGHNA and YNFKEQ. The CDR3: CPSSQEGTRTYGYTF. The CDR3 DNA sequence: TGTCCCAGCAGCCAAGAAGGGACACGGACCTATGGCTACACCTTC.

The chain carries TRBV30 and TRBJ1-5, with 7 positions matching TRBD1. CDR1 is GTSNPN, CDR2 SVGIG, per germline (reference sequence). This CDR3 comprises 14 residues. J was trimmed by 5 bases and V by 2 bases; bases with no gene match: 6. CDR3 nucleotide sequence: TGTGCCTGGAGTAGGCAGGGGGTCGATCAGCCCCAGCATTTT. This codes for CAWSRQGVDQPQHF.

The CDR3 nucleotides are TGTGCCAGCAGCGTAGCAGCGGGAGCCGCAGATACGCAGTATTTT. It encodes CASSVAAGAADTQYF. The chain combines TRBV9 with TRBJ2-3; 8 bases match TRBD2. Unmatched junction bases numbered 4, after V lost 0 bases and J lost 4 bases. The germline V gene encodes CDR1 SGDLS and CDR2 YYNGEE. The CDR3 has 15 amino acids.

This clone was seen a few times. CDR3 coding DNA: TGCGCCAGCAGCCGCGTTCCCGGGACAAGAACTGAAGCTTTCTTT. Encoded protein: CASSRVPGTRTEAFF. This chain connects TRBV4-1 to TRBJ1-1; maybe TRBD1 (6 bases). The CDR3 loop spans 15 amino acids. The V gene lost 4 bases and the J gene lost 5 bases, with 17 bases spanning the gap. Germline CDR1 MGHRA, CDR2 YSYEKL.